This TCR beta chain stems from a study of blood T cell repertoires in COVID-19. Study in general: Spain, Italy and the United States supplied samples that represented acute and convalescent COVID-19.

Between the trimmed V and J ends, which lost 5 bases and 0 bases, there was a span of 7 bases. Germline CDR1 SEHNR, CDR2 FQNEAQ (reference sequence). CDR3 length: 14 amino acids. Using immunoSEQ multiplex PCR, the repertoire was profiled, and TCRdb retains in-frame clones only, with some absent. The data show 180,000 or so clones, with approximately 85% seen just once and around 7.5% held by the top ten. The receptor was isolated from a woman aged 55-70 years with acute or convalescent COVID-19. The chain employs TRBV7-9 and TRBJ2-2; no definite D call. The sample consisted of peripheral blood. The CDR3 DNA sequence: TGTGCCAGCAGCCCCATCCCGAACACCGGGGAGCTGTTTTTT. Protein: CASSPIPNTGELFF.